This record covers a single T cell receptor beta chain. This CDR3 region has 16 residues. Germline V CDR1 and CDR2: SGHTA, FQGNSA. V was clipped by 8 bases and J by 5 bases; unmatched bases: 13. The entry originates in a study of beta chain features in type 1 diabetes. Every bit of the isolated RNA underwent reverse transcription, so sequencing read expressed TCRB transcripts. Only in-frame clones appear in the TCRdb table, and some are missing; sequencing was by immunoSEQ multiplex PCR. There are over 300,000 clones in the sample; 8% occur only once, and under 0.5% lies in the top ten. Material: central memory CD4+ T cells from blood. The chain combines TRBV7-2 with TRBJ2-7; 12 bases are a match to TRBD2. This sequence originates from a woman aged 18-29 years in good health. CDR3 DNA: TGTGCCAGCGGCAAACCCCTAGCGGGAGGGATCCACGAGCAGTACTTC. Translation: CASGKPLAGGIHEQYF. Supplemented by reference TRBV7-2 and TRBJ2-7, the full variable domain reads GAGVSQSPSNKVTEKGKDVELRCDPISGHTALYWYRQSLGQGLEFLIYFQGNSAPDKSGLPSDRFSAERTGGSVSTLTIQRTQQEDSAVYLCASGKPLAGGIHEQYFGPGTRLTVT.